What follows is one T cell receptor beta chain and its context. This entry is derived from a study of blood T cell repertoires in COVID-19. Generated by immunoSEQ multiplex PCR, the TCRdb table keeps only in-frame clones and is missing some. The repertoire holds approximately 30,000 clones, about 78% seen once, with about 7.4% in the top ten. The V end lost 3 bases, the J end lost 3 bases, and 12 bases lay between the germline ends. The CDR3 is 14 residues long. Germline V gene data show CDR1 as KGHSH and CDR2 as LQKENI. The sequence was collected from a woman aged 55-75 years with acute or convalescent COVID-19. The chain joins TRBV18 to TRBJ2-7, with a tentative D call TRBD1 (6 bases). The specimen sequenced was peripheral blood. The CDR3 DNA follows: TGTGCCAGCTCACCGGTCTCACAGGGCTACGAGCAGTACTTC. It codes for CASSPVSQGYEQYF. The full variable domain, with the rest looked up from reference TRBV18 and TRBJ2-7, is NAGVMQNPRHLVRRRGQEARLRCSPMKGHSHVYWYRQLPEEGLKFMVYLQKENIIDESGMPKERFSAEFPKEGPSILRIQQVVRGDSAAYFCASSPVSQGYEQYFGPGTRLTVT.